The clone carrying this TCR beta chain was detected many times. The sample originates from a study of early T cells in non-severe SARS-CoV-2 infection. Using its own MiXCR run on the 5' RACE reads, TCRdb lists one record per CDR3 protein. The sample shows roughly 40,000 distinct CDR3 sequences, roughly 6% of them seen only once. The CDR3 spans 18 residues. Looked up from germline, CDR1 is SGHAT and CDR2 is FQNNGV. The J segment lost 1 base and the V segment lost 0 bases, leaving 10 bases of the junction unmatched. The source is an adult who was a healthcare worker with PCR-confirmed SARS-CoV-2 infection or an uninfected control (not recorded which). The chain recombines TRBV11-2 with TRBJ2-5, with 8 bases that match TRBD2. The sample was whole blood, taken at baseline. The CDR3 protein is CASSLEARPSGLQETQYF. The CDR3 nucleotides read TGTGCCAGCAGCTTAGAAGCGCGGCCTAGCGGGCTCCAAGAGACCCAGTACTTC.